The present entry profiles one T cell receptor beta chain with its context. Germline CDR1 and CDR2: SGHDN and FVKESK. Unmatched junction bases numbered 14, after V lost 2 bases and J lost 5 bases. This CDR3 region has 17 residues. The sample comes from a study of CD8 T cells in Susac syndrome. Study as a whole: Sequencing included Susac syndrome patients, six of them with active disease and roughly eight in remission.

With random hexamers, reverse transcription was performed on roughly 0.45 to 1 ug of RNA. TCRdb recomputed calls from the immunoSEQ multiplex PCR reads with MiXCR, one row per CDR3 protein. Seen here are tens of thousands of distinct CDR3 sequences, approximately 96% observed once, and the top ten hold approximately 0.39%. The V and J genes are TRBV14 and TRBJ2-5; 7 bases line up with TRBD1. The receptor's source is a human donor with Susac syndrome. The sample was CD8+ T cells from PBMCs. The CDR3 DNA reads TGTGCCAGCAGCCAATTTAATGACAGCCAACAGGGGGAGACCCAGTACTTC. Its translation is CASSQFNDSQQGETQYF.